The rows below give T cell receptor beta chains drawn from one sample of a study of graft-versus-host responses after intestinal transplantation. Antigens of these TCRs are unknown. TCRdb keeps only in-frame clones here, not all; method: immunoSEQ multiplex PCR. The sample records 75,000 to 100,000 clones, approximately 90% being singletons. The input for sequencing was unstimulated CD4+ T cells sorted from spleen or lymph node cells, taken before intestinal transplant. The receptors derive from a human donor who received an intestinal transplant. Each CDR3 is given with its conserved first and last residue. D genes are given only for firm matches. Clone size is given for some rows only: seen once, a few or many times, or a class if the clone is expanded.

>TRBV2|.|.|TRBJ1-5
TGTGCCAGCGGAGGGGGGGACGTGGGAAATCAGCCCCAGCATTTT
CASGGGDVGNQPQHF
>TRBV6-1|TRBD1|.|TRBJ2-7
TGTGCCAGCAGGTACAGGGGTAGCTCCTACGAGCAGTACTTC
CASRYRGSSYEQYF
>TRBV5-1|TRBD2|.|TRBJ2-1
TGCGCCAGCAGGGGACTAGCGGGGACCAATGAGCAGTTCTTC
CASRGLAGTNEQFF
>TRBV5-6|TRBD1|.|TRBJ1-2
TGTGCCAGCAGCCCGGACAGGCGATATGGCTACACCTTC
CASSPDRRYGYTF
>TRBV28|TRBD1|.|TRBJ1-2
TGTGCCAGCAGGCCATTGGACAGGGGGATTTCTGGCTACACCTTC
CASRPLDRGISGYTF
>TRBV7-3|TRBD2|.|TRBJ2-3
TGTGCCAGCAGCTTAAGGAGCGGGGGGGCCTCCCCAGATACGCAGTATTTT
CASSLRSGGASPDTQYF
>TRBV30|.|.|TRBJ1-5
TGTGCCTGGAGTCAGGGCCATCAGCCCCAGCATTTT
CAWSQGHQPQHF
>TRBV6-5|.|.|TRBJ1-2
TGTGCCATATCGTTGGGTCCGGGGGGCTACACCTTC
CAISLGPGGYTF
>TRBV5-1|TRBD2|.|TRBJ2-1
TGCGCCAGCAGCCGGACTAGCGCGTCGCAGTTCTTC
CASSRTSASQFF
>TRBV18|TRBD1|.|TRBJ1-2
TGTGCCAGCTCACCATCTGGGACAGGGGTTTTCCAAGGCTACACCTTC
CASSPSGTGVFQGYTF
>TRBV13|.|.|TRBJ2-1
TGTGCCAGCAGCCGGGGGACAGCGAGTTCGGTCAATGAGCAGTTCTTC
CASSRGTASSVNEQFF
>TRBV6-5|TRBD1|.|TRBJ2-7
TGTGCCAGCAGTTATTCAAGGACAGGGGTTAGCGAGCAGTACTTC
CASSYSRTGVSEQYF
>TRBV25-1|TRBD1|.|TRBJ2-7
TGTGCCAGCAGTGAGGCCGGGACAGGGACCTCCTACGAGCAGTACTTC
CASSEAGTGTSYEQYF
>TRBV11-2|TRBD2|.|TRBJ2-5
TGTGCCAGCAGCCTGTGGGTCCTGAGCGGGAGGGTCGAGACCCAGTACTTC
CASSLWVLSGRVETQYF
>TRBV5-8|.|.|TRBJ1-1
TGTGCCAGCAGCTTCCCGGGACATGTAGCTTTCTTT
CASSFPGHVAFF
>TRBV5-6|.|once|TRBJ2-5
TGTGCCAGCAGCTTTCCCTCTTCGGGAGATGGAGAGACCCAGTACTTC
CASSFPSSGDGETQYF
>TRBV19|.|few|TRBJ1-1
TGTGCCAGTATTACAAACCCGGGACTCTCTAACACTGAAGCTTTCTTT
CASITNPGLSNTEAFF
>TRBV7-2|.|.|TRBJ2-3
TGTGCCAGCAGCCCGAGACTAGTCACAGATACGCAGTATTTT
CASSPRLVTDTQYF
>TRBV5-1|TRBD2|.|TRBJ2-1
TGCGCCAGCAGCGTTGGGACTAGCGGAGGTTACAATGAGCAGTTCTTC
CASSVGTSGGYNEQFF
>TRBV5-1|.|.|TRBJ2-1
TGCGCCAGCAGCTTGTGGGACGGCGGGAACTACAATGAGCAGTTCTTC
CASSLWDGGNYNEQFF
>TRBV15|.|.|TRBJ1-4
TGTGCCACCAGCAGAGACAGGGGAGGGGAAAAACTGTTTTTT
CATSRDRGGEKLFF
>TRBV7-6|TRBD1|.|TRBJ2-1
TGTGCCAGCACCGGCGGCAGGGGGAATGAGCAGTTCTTC
CASTGGRGNEQFF
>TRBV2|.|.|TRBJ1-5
TGTGCCAGCAGCGCAGGAGGATTCCCTAGCAATCAGCCCCAGCATTTT
CASSAGGFPSNQPQHF
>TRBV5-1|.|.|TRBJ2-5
TGCGCCAGCAGCTTACACGAAGAGACCCAGTACTTC
CASSLHEETQYF
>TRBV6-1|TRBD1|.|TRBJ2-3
TGTGCCAGCAGGGGGACAGGGGAAACGCAGTATTTT
CASRGTGETQYF
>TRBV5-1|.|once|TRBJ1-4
TGCGCCAGCAGCCCCCAGGGGACGGATGCAACTAATGAAAAACTGTTTTTT
CASSPQGTDATNEKLFF
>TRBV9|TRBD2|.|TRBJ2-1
TGTGCCAGCAGCGTAGCCGGACTAGCGGGAGGGGGCACCTACAATGAGCAGTTCTTC
CASSVAGLAGGGTYNEQFF
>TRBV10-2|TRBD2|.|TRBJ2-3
TGCGCCAGCAGGGGGACTAGCGACACAGATACGCAGTATTTT
CASRGTSDTDTQYF
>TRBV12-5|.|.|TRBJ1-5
TGTGCTAGTGCCGACAGTAGCAATCAGCCCCAGCATTTT
CASADSSNQPQHF
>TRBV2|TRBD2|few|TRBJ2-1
TGTGCCAGCAGTGGACTAGCGGGGGGGCCCGATGAGCAGTTCTTC
CASSGLAGGPDEQFF